This T cell receptor (beta chain) was observed in a study of cytomegalovirus exposure and HLA in healthy donors. Unmatched junction bases numbered 5, after V lost 6 bases and J lost 3 bases. CDR1 is MDHEN and CDR2 is SYDVKM in the germline V gene. The CDR3 runs to 16 residues. It was with 60 Vbeta and 13 Jbeta primers that the PCR ran. Clones were sequenced by immunoSEQ multiplex PCR, and TCRdb holds only the in-frame ones, with some missing. The top ten clones hold 0.65% to 0.9% of a sample with under 200,000 clones, roughly nine tenths of them seen once. This receptor was taken from a woman younger than 45 in good health and CMV-seronegative. Sequencing was done on a sample of PBMCs. This sequence joins TRBV28 and TRBJ2-3; 14 bases agree with TRBD2. CDR3 nucleotide sequence: TGTGCCAGCAGCACTCGGACTAGCGGGAGGACAGATACGCAGTATTTT. Its protein is CASSTRTSGRTDTQYF. Using reference TRBV28 and TRBJ2-3 for the parts outside the CDR3, the full variable domain is DVKVTQSSRYLVKRTGEKVFLECVQDMDHENMFWYRQDPGLGLRLIYFSYDVKMKEKGDIPEGYSVSREKKERFSLILESASTNQTSMYLCASSTRTSGRTDTQYFGPGTRLTVL.